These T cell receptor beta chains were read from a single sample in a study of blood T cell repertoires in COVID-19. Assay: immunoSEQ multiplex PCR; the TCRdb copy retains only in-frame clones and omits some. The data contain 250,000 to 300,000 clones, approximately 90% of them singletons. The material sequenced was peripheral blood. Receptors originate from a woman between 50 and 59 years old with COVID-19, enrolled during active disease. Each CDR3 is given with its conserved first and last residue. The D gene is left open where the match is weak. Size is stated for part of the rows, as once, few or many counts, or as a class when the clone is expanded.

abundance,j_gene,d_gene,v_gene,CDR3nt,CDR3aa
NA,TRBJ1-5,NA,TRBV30,TGTGCCTGGAGTGTACAGGGACAGCCCCAGCATTTT,CAWSVQGQPQHF
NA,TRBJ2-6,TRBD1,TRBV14,TGTGCCAGCAGCCAAGATATAGTGGGGACAGCTGGGGCCAACGTCCTGACTTTC,CASSQDIVGTAGANVLTF
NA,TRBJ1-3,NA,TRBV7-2,TGTGCCAGCAGCTTAGCAGGGGTCAACTCTGGAAACACCATATATTTT,CASSLAGVNSGNTIYF
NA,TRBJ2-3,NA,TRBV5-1,TGCGCCAGCAGCCAGGACACAGATACGCAGTATTTT,CASSQDTDTQYF
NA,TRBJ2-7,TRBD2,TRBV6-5,TGTGCCAGCGCCGGGACTACCCACTACGAGCAGTACTTC,CASAGTTHYEQYF
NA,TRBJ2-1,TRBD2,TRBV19,TGTGCCAGTAATGATAAACTAGCGGGAGGGACCGATGAGCAGTTCTTC,CASNDKLAGGTDEQFF
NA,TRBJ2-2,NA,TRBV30,TGTGCCTGGAGGGGGAGCTCGAACACCGGGGAGCTGTTTTTT,CAWRGSSNTGELFF
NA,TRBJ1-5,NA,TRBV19,TGTGCCAGTACCGATGGATATAGCTATAGCAATCAGCCCCAGCATTTT,CASTDGYSYSNQPQHF
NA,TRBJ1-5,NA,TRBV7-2,TGTGCCAGCAGCTTAGACGGTGATAGCAATCAGCCCCAGCATTTT,CASSLDGDSNQPQHF
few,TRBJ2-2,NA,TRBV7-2,TGTGCCAGCAGCCAGACTCCGGGGGTAAACACCGGGGAGCTGTTTTTT,CASSQTPGVNTGELFF
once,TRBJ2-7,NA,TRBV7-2,TGTGCCAGCAGCTTAAGGCAGGGCCACGAGCAGTACTTC,CASSLRQGHEQYF
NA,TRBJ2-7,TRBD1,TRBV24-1,TGTGCCACCAGTGATCCCGGACAGGGTTCCTCCGAGCAGTACTTC,CATSDPGQGSSEQYF
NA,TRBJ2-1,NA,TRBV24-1,TGTGCCACCAGTTTTACGGGAGAAAATGAGCAGTTCTTC,CATSFTGENEQFF
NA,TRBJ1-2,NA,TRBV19,TGTGCCAGTAGTGCTTTTCTCGACAGAACCTCAAGGTATGGCTACACCTTC,CASSAFLDRTSRYGYTF
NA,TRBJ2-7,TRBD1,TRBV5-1,TGCGCCAGCAGCCAGGCGACAGGGGCGGGATACTACGAGCAGTACTTC,CASSQATGAGYYEQYF
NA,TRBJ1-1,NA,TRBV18,TGTGCCAGCTCACCACCGCAGGAGAACACTGAAGCTTTCTTT,CASSPPQENTEAFF
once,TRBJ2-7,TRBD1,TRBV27,TGTGCCAGCAGTTTCCGGGACAGTGCCTACGAGCAGTACTTC,CASSFRDSAYEQYF
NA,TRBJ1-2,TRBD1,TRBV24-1,TGTGCCACCAGTGATCCCGCCCGGGACAGGAACTATGGCTACACCTTC,CATSDPARDRNYGYTF
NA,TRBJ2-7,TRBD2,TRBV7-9,TGTGCCAGCAGCTTAGTCAGGAGCGGGAGTCTGTCCCAGTACTTC,CASSLVRSGSLSQYF
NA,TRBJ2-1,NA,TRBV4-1,TGCGCCAGCAGCCACCCTAGGTCGGAGAGCTCCTACAATGAGCAGTTCTTC,CASSHPRSESSYNEQFF